This TCR beta chain was retrieved from a study of PD-L1 blockade in urothelial cancer. Study overall: Atezolizumab therapy began for patients around 2014, dosed at 1,200 mg intravenously every 3 weeks. Study observations and caveats: For durable-benefit patients, tumor-associated blood clones expanded more at 3 weeks.

As to time point: peripheral blood 6 weeks after treatment start. A word on this clone: Its antigen is unidentified.

V lost 0 bases and J lost 0, with 7 bases in between. CDR1 is SGHRS, CDR2 YFSETQ, per germline. The CDR3 has 15 residues. TCRdb's table, derived via immunoSEQ multiplex PCR, lists solely in-frame clones and lacks some. This sample carries about 45,000 clones, approximately 78% of them seen once, and the ten largest clones take 13%. This clonotype was obtained from a man aged 55 to 69 with urothelial cancer. The chain links TRBV5-1 to TRBJ2-1, with D maybe TRBD2 (5 bases). The sequenced sample was PBMCs, obtained around atezolizumab (anti-PD-L1) treatment. CDR3 region: CASSLGAGSYNEQFF. DNA of the CDR3: TGCGCCAGCAGCTTGGGGGCGGGCTCCTACAATGAGCAGTTCTTC.